The clone carrying this T cell receptor beta chain was seen only a few times. The data were taken from a study of blood T cell repertoires in COVID-19. Study context: The United States, Italy and Spain provided the acute and convalescent COVID-19 samples. T cells, B-cell-depleted T cells, or PBMCs supplied cDNA or gDNA.

The CDR3 totals 16 residues. Germline V gene lookup returns CDR1 SEHNR and CDR2 FQNEAQ (reference sequence). Unmatched junction bases numbered 11, after V lost 8 bases and J lost 1 base. In the authors' methods: From reference gene primer amplification, estimates of nucleated cell counts were derived. The assay was immunoSEQ multiplex PCR, and TCRdb's table has in-frame clones only and misses some. V, J and clone size reflect that table, while D and trimming were determined from the DNA. The sample includes 40,000 or so clones, 91% of them seen just once. The origin of this receptor is a woman in her twenties or thirties in a cohort sampled during active COVID-19. V gene TRBV7-9 combines with J gene TRBJ1-5, with TRBD1 matching 7 bases. Input material: peripheral blood. This CDR3 is CASSTGKGGSNQPQHF. The CDR3 bases are TGTGCCAGCTCGACAGGGAAAGGGGGGAGCAATCAGCCCCAGCATTTT. Full variable domain (missing parts from reference TRBV7-9 and TRBJ1-5): DTGVSQNPRHKITKRGQNVTFRCDPISEHNRLYWYRQTLGQGPEFLTYFQNEAQLEKSRLLSDRFSAERPKGSFSTLEIQRTEQGDSAMYLCASSTGKGGSNQPQHFGDGTRLSIL.